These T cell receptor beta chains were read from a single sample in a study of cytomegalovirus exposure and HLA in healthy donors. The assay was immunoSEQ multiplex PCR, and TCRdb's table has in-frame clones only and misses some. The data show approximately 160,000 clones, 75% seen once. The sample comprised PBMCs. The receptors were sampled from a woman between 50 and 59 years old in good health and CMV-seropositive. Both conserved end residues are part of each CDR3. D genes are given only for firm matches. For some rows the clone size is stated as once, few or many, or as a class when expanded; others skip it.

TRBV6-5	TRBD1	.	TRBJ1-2	CASSRGGQSYGYTF
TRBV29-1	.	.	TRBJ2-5	CSVDPGGEQYF
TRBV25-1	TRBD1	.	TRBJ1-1	CASSGLQGNAEAFF
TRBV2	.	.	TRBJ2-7	CASSEWGGADYEQYF
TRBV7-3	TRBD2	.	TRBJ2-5	CASSLSGGGGSQETQYF
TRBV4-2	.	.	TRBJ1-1	CASSQGEIVGEEMKNTEAFF
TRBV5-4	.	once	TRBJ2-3	CANFSDTQYF
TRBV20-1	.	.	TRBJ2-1	CSVGRGEQFF
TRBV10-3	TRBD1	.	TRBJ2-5	CAISSRTGGDEQYF
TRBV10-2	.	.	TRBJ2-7	CASSDGSRGFGGSYEQYF
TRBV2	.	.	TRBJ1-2	CASSEQAGHYGYTF
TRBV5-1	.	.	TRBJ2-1	CASSYGGQNEQFF
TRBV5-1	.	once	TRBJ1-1	CASSAGASEAFF
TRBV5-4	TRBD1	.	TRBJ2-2	CASSSGTGGTGELFF
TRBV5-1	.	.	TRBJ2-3	CASSLGNRATDTQYF
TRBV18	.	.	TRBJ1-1	CASSPSLTEAFF
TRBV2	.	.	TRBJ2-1	CASSPQPPAYNEQFF
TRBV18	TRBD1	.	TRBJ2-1	CASSPTGVDNEQFF
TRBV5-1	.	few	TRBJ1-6	CASSLQSNSPLHF
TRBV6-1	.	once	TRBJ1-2	CAAREGPNYGYTF
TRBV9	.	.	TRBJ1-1	CASSAVGGRTEAFF
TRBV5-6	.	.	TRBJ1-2	CASSFDSSLVYGYTF
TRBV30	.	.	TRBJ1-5	CACQTGSNQPQHF
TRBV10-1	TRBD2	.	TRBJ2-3	CASSPGGDTQYF
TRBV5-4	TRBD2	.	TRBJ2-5	CASSLGLAGVQETQYF
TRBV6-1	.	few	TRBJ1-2	CASLRQGFFGYTF
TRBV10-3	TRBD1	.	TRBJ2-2	CATTGGNTGELFF
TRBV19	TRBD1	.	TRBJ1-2	CATLSIGAGGLREGYTF
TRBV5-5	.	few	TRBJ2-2	CASSSYPIAGTGELFF
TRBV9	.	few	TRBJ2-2	CASSVDGRELFF
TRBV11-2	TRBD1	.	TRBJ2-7	CASSLERGQGNEQYF
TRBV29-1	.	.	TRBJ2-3	CSVDLIGGDTQYF
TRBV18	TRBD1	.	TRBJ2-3	CASSETGWSGTDTQYF
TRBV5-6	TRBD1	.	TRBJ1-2	CASSPFLQGQLNYGYTF
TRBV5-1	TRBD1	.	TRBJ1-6	CASKLLDRDPYNSPLHF
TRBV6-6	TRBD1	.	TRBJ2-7	CASSKGTATKQYF
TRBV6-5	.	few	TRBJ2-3	CASSGAMSTDTQYF
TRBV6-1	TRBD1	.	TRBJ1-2	CASIITGGLYGYTF
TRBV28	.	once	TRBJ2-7	CASSLQGSYEQYF
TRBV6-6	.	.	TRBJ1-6	CASLQGGGNSPLHF
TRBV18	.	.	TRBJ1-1	CASSGQYNTEAFF
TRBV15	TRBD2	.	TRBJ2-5	CATSRDEASGETQYF
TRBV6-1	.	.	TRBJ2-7	CASSRGQAGTYEQYF
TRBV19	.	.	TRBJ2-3	CASSTSPSTDTQYF
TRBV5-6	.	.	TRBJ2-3	CASSLSNTQYF
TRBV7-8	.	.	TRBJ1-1	CASSLISRRAFF
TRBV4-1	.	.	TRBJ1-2	CASSQDRQLFNYGYPF
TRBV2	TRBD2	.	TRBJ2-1	CASSEGAGGLNEQFF
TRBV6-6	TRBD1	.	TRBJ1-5	CASRFTGTGGNQPQHF
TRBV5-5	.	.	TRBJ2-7	CASSLAAAVAYEQYF